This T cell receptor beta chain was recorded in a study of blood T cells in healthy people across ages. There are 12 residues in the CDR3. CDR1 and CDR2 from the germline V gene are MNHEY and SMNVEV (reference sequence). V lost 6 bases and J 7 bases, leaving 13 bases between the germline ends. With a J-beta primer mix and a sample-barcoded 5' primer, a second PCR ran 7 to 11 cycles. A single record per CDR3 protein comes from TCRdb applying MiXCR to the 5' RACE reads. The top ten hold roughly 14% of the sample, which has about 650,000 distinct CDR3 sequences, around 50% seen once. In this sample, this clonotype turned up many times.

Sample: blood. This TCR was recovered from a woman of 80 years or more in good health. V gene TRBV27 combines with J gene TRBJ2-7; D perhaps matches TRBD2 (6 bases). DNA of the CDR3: TGTGCCAGCAGAGGACTATCGGGGGAGCAGTACTTC. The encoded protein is CASRGLSGEQYF.